Listed below are T cell receptor beta chains from one sample, sequenced in a study of regulatory T cells in long-lasting Graves disease. TCRdb re-called the multiplex PCR reads with MiXCR, one entry per CDR3 protein. The data show roughly 450,000 distinct CDR3 sequences, around 21% seen once. Sequencing used peripheral blood mononuclear cells (PBMCs), obtained when the disease was refractory, from a patient treated with antithyroid drugs. These receptors originate from a female donor with Graves disease. CDR3s include the opening cysteine and the closing phenylalanine or tryptophan. Fields, in order: clone size, V gene, D gene, J gene, CDR3 DNA, CDR3 protein. D genes are given only for firm matches. Clone sizes are given selectively: once, few, many, or a class where the clone is expanded.

abundance: few
v_gene: TRBV7-9
d_gene: -
j_gene: TRBJ2-5
CDR3nt: TGTGCCAGCAGCTCCCCCAGGCGACCAGAGACCCAGTACTTC
CDR3aa: CASSSPRRPETQYF

abundance: few
v_gene: TRBV6-5
d_gene: -
j_gene: TRBJ2-7
CDR3nt: TGTGCCAGCAGTTCTAAGTTGGATAATCCCTACGAGCAGTACTTC
CDR3aa: CASSSKLDNPYEQYF

abundance: -
v_gene: TRBV7-9
d_gene: -
j_gene: TRBJ2-7
CDR3nt: TGTGCCAGCAGCTCGTTGGGTACGGGACTCAGCTCCTACGAGCAGTACTTC
CDR3aa: CASSSLGTGLSSYEQYF

abundance: many
v_gene: TRBV6-1
d_gene: -
j_gene: TRBJ1-5
CDR3nt: TGTGCCAGCAGAGATAGCAATCAGCCCCAGCATTTT
CDR3aa: CASRDSNQPQHF

abundance: -
v_gene: TRBV28
d_gene: TRBD2
j_gene: TRBJ2-7
CDR3nt: TGTGTCAGCAGAACTAGCGGAGGGCTCCACGAGCAGTACTTC
CDR3aa: CVSRTSGGLHEQYF

abundance: few
v_gene: TRBV29-1
d_gene: -
j_gene: TRBJ2-1
CDR3nt: TGCAGCGTTGAAGATTCGGCGGCGGTTAAGCAGTTCTTC
CDR3aa: CSVEDSAAVKQFF

abundance: few
v_gene: TRBV5-1
d_gene: TRBD1
j_gene: TRBJ2-7
CDR3nt: TGCGCCAGCAGCATCGGGACAGCGAACTACGAGCAGTACTTC
CDR3aa: CASSIGTANYEQYF

abundance: few
v_gene: TRBV27
d_gene: -
j_gene: TRBJ1-1
CDR3nt: TGTGCCAGCAGTTTAGTACCCCCGACCCGCACCATGAACACTGAAGCTTTCTTT
CDR3aa: CASSLVPPTRTMNTEAFF

abundance: many
v_gene: TRBV28
d_gene: -
j_gene: TRBJ2-7
CDR3nt: TGTGCCAGCAGTTTATCCCCCCACGAGCAGTACTTC
CDR3aa: CASSLSPHEQYF

abundance: -
v_gene: TRBV20-1
d_gene: -
j_gene: TRBJ2-5
CDR3nt: TGCAGTGCTAGAGATTTAACAGGGGAGACCCAGTACTTC
CDR3aa: CSARDLTGETQYF

abundance: -
v_gene: TRBV18
d_gene: TRBD2
j_gene: TRBJ2-5
CDR3nt: TGTGCCAGCTCACCACCGGGGGGGAGCGCCCAAGAGACCCAGTACTTC
CDR3aa: CASSPPGGSAQETQYF

abundance: few
v_gene: TRBV18
d_gene: -
j_gene: TRBJ2-6
CDR3nt: TGTGCCAGCTCACCACAGGCAGGTACTCCTTCTGGGGCCAACGTCCTGACTTTC
CDR3aa: CASSPQAGTPSGANVLTF

abundance: few
v_gene: TRBV20-1
d_gene: TRBD1
j_gene: TRBJ2-7
CDR3nt: TGCAGTGCTACTCCGGGGACAGGCAGCTACGAGCAGTACTTC
CDR3aa: CSATPGTGSYEQYF

abundance: many
v_gene: TRBV28
d_gene: -
j_gene: TRBJ1-5
CDR3nt: TGTGCCAGCAGCCCAGGACGGCTAGGCAATCAGCCCCAGCATTTT
CDR3aa: CASSPGRLGNQPQHF

abundance: few
v_gene: TRBV5-5
d_gene: -
j_gene: TRBJ1-2
CDR3nt: TGTGCCAGCAGCTTGGCCCCCAACCCTGGCTACACCTTC
CDR3aa: CASSLAPNPGYTF

abundance: once
v_gene: TRBV20-1
d_gene: -
j_gene: TRBJ1-3
CDR3nt: TGCAGTGCTAGAGATCCCTCTGGAAACACCATATATTTT
CDR3aa: CSARDPSGNTIYF

abundance: -
v_gene: TRBV19
d_gene: TRBD1
j_gene: TRBJ2-2
CDR3nt: TGTGCCACCGTAGACAGGGAAAACACCGGGGAGCTGTTTTTT
CDR3aa: CATVDRENTGELFF

abundance: few
v_gene: TRBV5-1
d_gene: -
j_gene: TRBJ2-2
CDR3nt: TGCGCCAGCAGCTCGGGGACGCCGCCCGGGGAGCTGTTTTTT
CDR3aa: CASSSGTPPGELFF

abundance: many
v_gene: TRBV11-2
d_gene: -
j_gene: TRBJ2-5
CDR3nt: TGTGCCAGCAGCTTAGGCCCAGGGGTAGAGACCCAGTACTTC
CDR3aa: CASSLGPGVETQYF

abundance: few
v_gene: TRBV27
d_gene: -
j_gene: TRBJ2-2
CDR3nt: TGTGCCAGCAGTCCCCTCGACTTCAACACCGGGGAGCTGTTTTTT
CDR3aa: CASSPLDFNTGELFF

abundance: few
v_gene: TRBV19
d_gene: TRBD2
j_gene: TRBJ2-7
CDR3nt: TGTGCCAGTAGTATAAGCGGGAGGAACGAGCAGTACTTC
CDR3aa: CASSISGRNEQYF

abundance: -
v_gene: TRBV14
d_gene: -
j_gene: TRBJ1-2
CDR3nt: TGTGCCAGCAGCCCACGGAGTTGGGGGTTTGGCTACACCTTC
CDR3aa: CASSPRSWGFGYTF

abundance: -
v_gene: TRBV20-1
d_gene: -
j_gene: TRBJ2-1
CDR3nt: TGCAGTGCTCAGGGCAATGGTGAGCAGTTCTTC
CDR3aa: CSAQGNGEQFF

abundance: many
v_gene: TRBV7-3
d_gene: TRBD1
j_gene: TRBJ1-2
CDR3nt: TGTGCCAGCAGCTTAACTCCCGGGACAGGGGTTAGCTATGGCTACACCTTC
CDR3aa: CASSLTPGTGVSYGYTF

abundance: -
v_gene: TRBV7-2
d_gene: -
j_gene: TRBJ2-4
CDR3nt: TGTGCCAGCAGCTCCGGTCCGGGGTCACTCAACATTCAGTACTTC
CDR3aa: CASSSGPGSLNIQYF

abundance: many
v_gene: TRBV7-3
d_gene: -
j_gene: TRBJ2-4
CDR3nt: TGTGCCAGCAGCCTTTCTCCGGACCCCAGGGACATTCAGTACTTC
CDR3aa: CASSLSPDPRDIQYF

abundance: many
v_gene: TRBV28
d_gene: -
j_gene: TRBJ1-4
CDR3nt: TGTGCCAGCAGCGCCGGGGGGGACGAAAAACTGTTTTTT
CDR3aa: CASSAGGDEKLFF

abundance: many
v_gene: TRBV27
d_gene: -
j_gene: TRBJ1-6
CDR3nt: TGTGCCAGCAGCCCCAACGGACCGGCCCTCCACTTT
CDR3aa: CASSPNGPALHF

abundance: -
v_gene: TRBV4-3
d_gene: TRBD1
j_gene: TRBJ1-3
CDR3nt: TGCGCCAGCAGCCAAGACAAATACGACAGGGATGGAAACACCATATATTTT
CDR3aa: CASSQDKYDRDGNTIYF

abundance: few
v_gene: TRBV19
d_gene: TRBD1
j_gene: TRBJ1-5
CDR3nt: TGTGCCAGTACCCAGGGGGCATCGGTCAATCAGCCCCAGCATTTT
CDR3aa: CASTQGASVNQPQHF

abundance: many
v_gene: TRBV28
d_gene: -
j_gene: TRBJ2-7
CDR3nt: TGTGCCAGCGCTACCTTACAGATCTACGAGCAGTACTTC
CDR3aa: CASATLQIYEQYF

abundance: few
v_gene: TRBV5-1
d_gene: -
j_gene: TRBJ1-2
CDR3nt: TGCGCCAGTTCCACACAGCGAAACTATGGCTACACCTTC
CDR3aa: CASSTQRNYGYTF

abundance: many
v_gene: TRBV6-5
d_gene: -
j_gene: TRBJ2-7
CDR3nt: TGTGCCAGCAGAAACTCGATGGTGGTGAACTGGCCCTACGAGCAGTACTTC
CDR3aa: CASRNSMVVNWPYEQYF

abundance: many
v_gene: TRBV5-1
d_gene: -
j_gene: TRBJ1-4
CDR3nt: TGCGCCAGCAGCTTGGAAACAGGGAGGAAACTGTTTTTT
CDR3aa: CASSLETGRKLFF

abundance: -
v_gene: TRBV5-1
d_gene: -
j_gene: TRBJ1-6
CDR3nt: TGCGCCAGCAGCTTGTGGGGCTATGGGTCACCCCTCCACTTT
CDR3aa: CASSLWGYGSPLHF

abundance: few
v_gene: TRBV15
d_gene: -
j_gene: TRBJ2-1
CDR3nt: TGTGCCACCAGCGTAGAACGGTCGAGTTACAATGAGCAGTTCTTC
CDR3aa: CATSVERSSYNEQFF

abundance: -
v_gene: TRBV14
d_gene: -
j_gene: TRBJ2-6
CDR3nt: TGTGCCAGCAGCCGCTTCAGGGCAGGGAGCTCTGGGGCCAACGTCCTGACTTTC
CDR3aa: CASSRFRAGSSGANVLTF

abundance: many
v_gene: TRBV5-1
d_gene: -
j_gene: TRBJ1-2
CDR3nt: TGCGCCAGCAGCTTGTCAGAGTCCTATGGCTACACCTTC
CDR3aa: CASSLSESYGYTF

abundance: -
v_gene: TRBV3-1
d_gene: -
j_gene: TRBJ2-2
CDR3nt: TGTGCCAGCAGCCAAGCGAGAAGGATGAACACCGGGGAGCTGTTTTTT
CDR3aa: CASSQARRMNTGELFF

abundance: -
v_gene: TRBV7-2
d_gene: TRBD1
j_gene: TRBJ2-6
CDR3nt: TGTACCAGCAGCACCTTACAGGGGGCTGGGGCCAACGTCCTGACTTTC
CDR3aa: CTSSTLQGAGANVLTF

abundance: few
v_gene: TRBV4-1
d_gene: -
j_gene: TRBJ1-1
CDR3nt: TGCGCCAGCAGCCAAGTTTCAGCGAACACTGAAGCTTTCTTT
CDR3aa: CASSQVSANTEAFF